This T cell receptor (beta chain) was obtained from a study of blood T cell repertoires in COVID-19. Study context: The samples span acute and convalescent COVID-19 from the United States, Italy and Spain. PBMCs, B-cell-depleted T cells, or T cells provided the cDNA or gDNA that made up the material.

Original handling: Using reference gene primer amplification, nucleated cell counts were estimated. The protocol was immunoSEQ multiplex PCR, while the TCRdb copy is restricted to in-frame clones and leaves out a portion. V and J calls and clone size are those listed in that table; D and trimming were worked out from the DNA. The table lists 250,000 or so clones, roughly 86% of them singletons, with approximately 10% in the top ten. The sample was peripheral blood. The TCR originated in a man in his forties with active or convalescent COVID-19.

CDR3 in amino acids: CASGTGTGTYEQYF. The CDR3 coding sequence is TGTGCTAGTGGTACCGGGACAGGGACCTACGAGCAGTACTTC. V and J are TRBV12-5 and TRBJ2-7, with 9 positions matching TRBD1. CDR1 is LGHNT, CDR2 FRNRAP, per germline. CDR3 size: 14 residues. Unmatched junction bases numbered 4, after V lost 5 bases and J lost 2 bases.